These 8 T cell receptor beta chains share one sample of origin, sequenced in a study of CD8 T cells in ankylosing spondylitis (dated by TCRdb to 2017 to 2019). The receptor library was made with 5' RACE. The run used an Illumina HiSeq 2500. TCRdb redid the processing of the public reads, applying fastp at Q25 and MiXCR, and retained in-frame beta chains. Rows with one shared CDR3 protein collapse into an entry with the most common genes and DNA. Here the sample has under 250,000 distinct CDR3 sequences; 30% to 35% occur a single time. 3.5% to 4.5% of the sample rests with the top ten. Material for sequencing was blood, either unsorted or a sorted T cell fraction (not recorded which). The receptors come from a male donor with ankylosing spondylitis or in good health (not recorded which).

This clonotype was counted between two and nine times. The chain recombines TRBV20-1 with TRBJ2-3, with D maybe TRBD2 (6 bases). The CDR3 extends over 16 amino acids. The germline V gene encodes CDR1 DFQATT and CDR2 SNEGSKA (reference sequence). The ends were cut back, 0 bases at V and 0 bases at J, with 13 bases in the middle. CDR3 sequence: CSARDGGTGSTDTQYF. CDR3 bases: TGCAGTGCTAGAGATGGGGGGACGGGGAGCACAGATACGCAGTATTTT.

The chain links TRBV18 to TRBJ2-3, with 7 positions matching TRBD1. The length of the CDR3 is 16 residues. CDR1 and CDR2 (germline): KGHSH, LQKENI. V trimming: 3 bases; J trimming: 4 bases; junction bases outside the gene matches: 10. The DNA of the CDR3 is TGTGCCAGCTCACCCCCGGGGACAGATGGCCCAGATACGCAGTATTTT. As protein: CASSPPGTDGPDTQYF.

The chain employs TRBV20-1 and TRBJ1-6; a possible D gene is TRBD1 (6 bases). There are 15 residues in the CDR3. Trimming pared 0 bases from V and 8 bases from J, leaving 14 bases between. Germline lookup yields CDR1 DFQATT and CDR2 SNEGSKA (reference sequence). The CDR3 spells CSARDLGRGDSPLHF. CDR3 nucleotide sequence: TGCAGTGCTAGAGATCTAGGCAGGGGAGATTCACCCCTCCACTTT.

This chain uses TRBV5-1 with TRBJ1-2; D is perhaps TRBD1 (6 bases). The CDR3 spans 13 residues. The germline V gene has CDR1 SGHRS and CDR2 YFSETQ. Trimming removed 3 bases at V and 8 bases at J, with 14 bases between. CDR3 amino acids: CASSSQQGTGYTF. CDR3 bases: TGCGCCAGCAGCTCACAACAGGGAACGGGCTACACCTTC.

This clonotype has at least ten counts. The rearrangement joins TRBV20-1 to TRBJ2-3, with D perhaps matching TRBD1 or TRBD2 (5 bases each). The CDR3 spans 17 residues. V was cut by 4 bases and J by 2 bases, with 22 bases left in between. The germline CDR1 and CDR2 sequences are DFQATT and SNEGSKA (reference sequence). DNA of the CDR3: TGCAGTGCTATTCCCGCAGATCAGGGACGAACCACAGATACGCAGTATTTT. As protein: CSAIPADQGRTTDTQYF.

This clonotype has just a few counts. J is TRBJ2-7 and V is TRBV25-1; TRBD2 matches at 14 bases. The CDR3 is 18 amino acids. Germline loops: CDR1 MGHDK, CDR2 SYGVNS. Trimming took 1 base from V and 4 from J; bases not matched to a gene: 9. CDR3 nucleotide sequence: TGTGCCAGCAGTGAATGGACTAGCGGGGGGTCCCACCAATACGAGCAGTACTTC. This sequence encodes CASSEWTSGGSHQYEQYF.

This clonotype was counted a few times. The rearrangement joins TRBV7-9 to TRBJ1-2; 8 bases match TRBD1. Trimming cost V 2 bases and J 4 bases; bases outside gene matches: 9. The CDR3 spans 16 residues. Germline V gene lookup returns CDR1 SEHNR and CDR2 FQNEAQ (reference sequence). The CDR3 reads CASSLNRGQGGYGYTF. DNA of the CDR3: TGTGCCAGCAGCTTAAACCGAGGACAGGGAGGCTATGGCTACACCTTC.

The rearrangement joins TRBV7-9 to TRBJ1-6, with unresolved D. The CDR3 is 15 amino acids. CDR1 SEHNR and CDR2 FQNEAQ come from the germline V gene (reference sequence). V was pared by 4 bases and J by 8 bases, with 15 bases between. The CDR3: CASSSTRISYSPLHF. The CDR3 DNA is TGTGCCAGCAGCTCCACGCGAATTTCGTATTCACCCCTCCACTTT.